The rows below give T cell receptor beta chains drawn from one sample of a study of early T cells in non-severe SARS-CoV-2 infection. Each CDR3 protein is one row after TCRdb ran MiXCR on the 5' RACE reads. The sample has 100,000 or so distinct CDR3 sequences, around a sixth seen once; the top ten hold about 5%. Sequencing was performed on whole blood, taken at baseline. The receptors were sampled from an adult who was a healthcare worker with PCR-confirmed SARS-CoV-2 infection or an uninfected control (not recorded which). The CDR3 runs from the conserved cysteine through the conserved F or W. The D gene is left open where the match is weak. For some rows the clone size is stated as once, few or many, or as a class when expanded; others skip it.

>TRBV7-8|TRBJ1-5|NA|NA
TGTGCCAGCAGCTTAGCAGGGGGTCGCAATCAGCCCCAGCATTTT
CASSLAGGRNQPQHF
>TRBV28|TRBJ1-1|few|NA
TGTGCCAGCAGTTCCGCGGGCCCCCCGACTGAAGCTTTCTTT
CASSSAGPPTEAFF
>TRBV5-1|TRBJ2-7|few|TRBD1
TGCGCCAGCAGCGTCCGGGACAGGGTTTCCGTCGAGCAGTACTTC
CASSVRDRVSVEQYF
>TRBV5-1|TRBJ2-7|few|TRBD2
TGCGCCAGCGGGAGGGCCGGCTACGAGCAGTACTTC
CASGRAGYEQYF
>TRBV4-1|TRBJ1-4|NA|NA
TGCGCCAGCAGGCCAGGGCCAACTAATGAAAAACTGTTTTTT
CASRPGPTNEKLFF
>TRBV12-3/TRBV12-4|TRBJ2-7|many|NA
TGTGCCAGCAGTTTAGGCCAGGGGTTCTACGAGCAGTACTTC
CASSLGQGFYEQYF
>TRBV12-3/TRBV12-4|TRBJ2-3|few|NA
TGTGCCAGCAGTTTAGGGGGGCCTGCAGATACGCAGTATTTT
CASSLGGPADTQYF
>TRBV7-2|TRBJ2-2|few|TRBD2
TGTGCCAGCAGCTTAGTTGCTAGCGGCGGGGAGCTGTTTTTT
CASSLVASGGELFF
>TRBV7-6|TRBJ2-1|NA|NA
TGTGCCAGCAGCTTAGTGGGGGGTTCCTACAATGAGCAGTTCTTC
CASSLVGGSYNEQFF
>TRBV20-1|TRBJ2-7|NA|NA
TGCAGTGCTCGGCCTGTTGACAGAGACCACGAGCAGTACTTC
CSARPVDRDHEQYF
>TRBV20-1|TRBJ1-3|few|NA
TGCAGTGCTCGCCGGGATTCTGGTGGAAACACCATATATTTT
CSARRDSGGNTIYF